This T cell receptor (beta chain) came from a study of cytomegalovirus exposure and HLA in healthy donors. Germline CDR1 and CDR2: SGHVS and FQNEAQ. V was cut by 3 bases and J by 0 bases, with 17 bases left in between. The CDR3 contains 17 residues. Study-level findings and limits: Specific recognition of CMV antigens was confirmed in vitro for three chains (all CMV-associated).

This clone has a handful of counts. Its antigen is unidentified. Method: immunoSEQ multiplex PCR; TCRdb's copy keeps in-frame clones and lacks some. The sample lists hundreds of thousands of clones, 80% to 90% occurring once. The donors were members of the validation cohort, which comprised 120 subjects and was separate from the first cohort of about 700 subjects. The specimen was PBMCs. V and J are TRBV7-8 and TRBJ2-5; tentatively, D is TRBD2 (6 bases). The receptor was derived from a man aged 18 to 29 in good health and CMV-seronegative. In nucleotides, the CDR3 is TGTGCCAGCAGCTTGCTCCCACGGGGGAGCTACCAAGAGACCCAGTACTTC. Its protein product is CASSLLPRGSYQETQYF.